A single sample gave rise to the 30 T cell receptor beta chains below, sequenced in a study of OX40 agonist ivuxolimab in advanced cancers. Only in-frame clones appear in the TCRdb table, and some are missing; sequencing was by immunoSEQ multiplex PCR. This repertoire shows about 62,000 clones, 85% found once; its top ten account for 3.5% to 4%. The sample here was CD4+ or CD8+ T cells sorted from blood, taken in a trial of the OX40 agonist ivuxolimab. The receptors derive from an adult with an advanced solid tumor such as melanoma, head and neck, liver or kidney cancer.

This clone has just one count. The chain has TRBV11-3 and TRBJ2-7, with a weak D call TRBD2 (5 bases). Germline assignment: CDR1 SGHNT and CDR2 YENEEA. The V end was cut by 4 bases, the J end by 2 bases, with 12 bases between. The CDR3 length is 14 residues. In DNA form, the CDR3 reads TGTGCCAGCAGCTCAGATAACGGGGCCTACGAGCAGTACTTC. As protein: CASSSDNGAYEQYF.

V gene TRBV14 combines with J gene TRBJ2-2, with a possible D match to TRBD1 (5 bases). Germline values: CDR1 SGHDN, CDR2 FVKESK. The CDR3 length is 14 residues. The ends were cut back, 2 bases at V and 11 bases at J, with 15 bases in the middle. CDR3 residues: CASSQSIRARELFF. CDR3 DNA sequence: TGTGCCAGCAGCCAATCAATCAGGGCTCGTGAGCTGTTTTTT.

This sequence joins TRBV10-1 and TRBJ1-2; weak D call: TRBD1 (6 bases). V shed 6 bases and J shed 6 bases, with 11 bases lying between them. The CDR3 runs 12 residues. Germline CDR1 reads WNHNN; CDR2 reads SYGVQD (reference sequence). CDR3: CASRKGENGYTF. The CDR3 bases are TGCGCCAGCAGGAAGGGGGAGAATGGCTACACCTTC.

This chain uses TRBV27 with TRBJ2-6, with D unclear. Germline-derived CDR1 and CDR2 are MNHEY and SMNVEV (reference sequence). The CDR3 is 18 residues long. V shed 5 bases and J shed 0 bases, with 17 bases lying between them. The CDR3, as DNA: TGTGCCAGCAGTACCTCCCGGCAGTCCATCTCTGGGGCCAACGTCCTGACTTTC. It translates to CASSTSRQSISGANVLTF.

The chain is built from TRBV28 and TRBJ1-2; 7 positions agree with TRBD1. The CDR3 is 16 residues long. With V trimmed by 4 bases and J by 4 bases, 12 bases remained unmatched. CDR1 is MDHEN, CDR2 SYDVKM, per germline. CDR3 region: CASSYPSGGLSYGYTF. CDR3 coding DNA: TGTGCCAGCAGTTACCCCTCAGGGGGGCTTTCCTATGGCTACACCTTC.

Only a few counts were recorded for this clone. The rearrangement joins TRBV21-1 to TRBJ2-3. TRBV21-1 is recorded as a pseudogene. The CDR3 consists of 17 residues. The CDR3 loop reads CASSKVAKGPSTDTQYF. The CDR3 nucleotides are TGTGCCAGCAGCAAAGTAGCGAAGGGACCCAGCACAGATACGCAGTATTTT.

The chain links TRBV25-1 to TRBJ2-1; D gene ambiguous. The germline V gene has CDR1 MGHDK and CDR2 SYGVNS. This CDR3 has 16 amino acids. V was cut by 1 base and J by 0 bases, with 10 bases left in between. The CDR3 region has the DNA TGTGCCAGCAGTGAATCTTACCAGAGCTCCTACAATGAGCAGTTCTTC. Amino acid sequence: CASSESYQSSYNEQFF.

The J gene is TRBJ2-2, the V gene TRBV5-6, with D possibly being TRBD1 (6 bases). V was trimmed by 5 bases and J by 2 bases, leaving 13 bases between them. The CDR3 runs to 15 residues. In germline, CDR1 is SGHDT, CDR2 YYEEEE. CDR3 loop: CASRLNRENTGELFF. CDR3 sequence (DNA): TGTGCCAGCAGACTAAACAGGGAAAACACCGGGGAGCTGTTTTTT.

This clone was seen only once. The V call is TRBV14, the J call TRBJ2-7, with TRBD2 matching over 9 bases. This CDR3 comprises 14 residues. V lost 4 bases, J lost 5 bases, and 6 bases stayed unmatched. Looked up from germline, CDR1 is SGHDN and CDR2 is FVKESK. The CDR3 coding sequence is TGTGCCAGCAGCCGCGGGGGGGCGGTGAACGAGCAGTACTTC. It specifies CASSRGGAVNEQYF.

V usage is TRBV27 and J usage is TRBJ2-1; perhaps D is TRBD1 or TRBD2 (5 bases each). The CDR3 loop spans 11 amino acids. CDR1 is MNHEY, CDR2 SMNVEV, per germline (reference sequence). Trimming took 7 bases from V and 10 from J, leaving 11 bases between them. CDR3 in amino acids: CASILGTEQFF. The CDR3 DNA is TGTGCCAGCATTCTCGGGACGGAGCAGTTCTTC.

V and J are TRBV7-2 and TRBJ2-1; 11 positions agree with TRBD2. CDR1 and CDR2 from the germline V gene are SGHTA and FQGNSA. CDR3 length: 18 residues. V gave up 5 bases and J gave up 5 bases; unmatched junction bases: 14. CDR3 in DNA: TGTGCCAGCAGCCCTCAACCTAGCGGGGGGTGGGATAACAATGAGCAGTTCTTC. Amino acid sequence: CASSPQPSGGWDNNEQFF.

In DNA form, the CDR3 reads TGTGCCAGCAGTCTGTACAGCGGGAGCTACGAGCAGTACTTC. Its protein product is CASSLYSGSYEQYF. J is TRBJ2-7 and V is TRBV6-6; 8 nucleotides line up with TRBD2. The V and J ends lost 5 bases and 3 bases, in that order; junction bases with no gene match: 6. Germline values: CDR1 MNHNY, CDR2 SVGAGI (reference sequence). The CDR3 is made up of 14 amino acids.

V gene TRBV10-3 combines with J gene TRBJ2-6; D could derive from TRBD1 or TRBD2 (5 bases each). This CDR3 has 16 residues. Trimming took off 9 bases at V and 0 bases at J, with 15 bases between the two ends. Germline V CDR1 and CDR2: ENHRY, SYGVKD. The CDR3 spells CAIPGPAGSGANVLTF. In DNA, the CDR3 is TGTGCCATTCCGGGACCGGCGGGCTCTGGGGCCAACGTCCTGACTTTC.

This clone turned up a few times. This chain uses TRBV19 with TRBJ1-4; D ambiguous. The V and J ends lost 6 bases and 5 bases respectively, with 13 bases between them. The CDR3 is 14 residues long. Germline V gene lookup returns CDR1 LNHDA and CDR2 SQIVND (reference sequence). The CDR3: CASSETVGNEKLFF. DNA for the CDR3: TGTGCCAGTAGCGAGACTGTGGGGAATGAAAAACTGTTTTTT.

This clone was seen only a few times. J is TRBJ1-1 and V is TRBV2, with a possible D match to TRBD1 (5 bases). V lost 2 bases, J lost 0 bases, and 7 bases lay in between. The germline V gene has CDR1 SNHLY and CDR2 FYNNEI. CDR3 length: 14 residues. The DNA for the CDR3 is TGTGCCAGCAGTGAACGACAGCTGAACACTGAAGCTTTCTTT. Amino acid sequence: CASSERQLNTEAFF.

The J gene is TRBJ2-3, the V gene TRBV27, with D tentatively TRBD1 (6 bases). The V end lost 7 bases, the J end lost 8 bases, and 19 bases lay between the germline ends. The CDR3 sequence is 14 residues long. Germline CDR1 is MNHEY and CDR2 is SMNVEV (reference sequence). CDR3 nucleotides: TGTGCCAGCACCACCCTTACAGGGATAGGTACGCAGTATTTT. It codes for CASTTLTGIGTQYF.

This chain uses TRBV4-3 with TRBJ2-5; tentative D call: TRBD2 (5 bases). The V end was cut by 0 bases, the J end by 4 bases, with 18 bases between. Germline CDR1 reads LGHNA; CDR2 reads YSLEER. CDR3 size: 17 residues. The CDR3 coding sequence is TGCGCCAGCAGCCAAGATAGAGACCCAGGAGGTGGAGAGACCCAGTACTTC. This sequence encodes CASSQDRDPGGGETQYF.

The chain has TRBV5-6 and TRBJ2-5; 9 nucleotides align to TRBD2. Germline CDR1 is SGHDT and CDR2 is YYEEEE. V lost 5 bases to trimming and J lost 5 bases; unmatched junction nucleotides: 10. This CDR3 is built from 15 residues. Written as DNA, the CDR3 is TGTGCCAGCAGTAAAATAGCGGGAGTCGAGGAGACCCAGTACTTC. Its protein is CASSKIAGVEETQYF.

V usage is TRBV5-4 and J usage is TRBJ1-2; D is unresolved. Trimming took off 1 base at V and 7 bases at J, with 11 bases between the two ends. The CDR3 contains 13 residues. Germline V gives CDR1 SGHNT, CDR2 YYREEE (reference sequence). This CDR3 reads CASSLKGSVGYTF. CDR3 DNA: TGTGCCAGCAGCTTGAAAGGGTCGGTTGGCTACACCTTC.

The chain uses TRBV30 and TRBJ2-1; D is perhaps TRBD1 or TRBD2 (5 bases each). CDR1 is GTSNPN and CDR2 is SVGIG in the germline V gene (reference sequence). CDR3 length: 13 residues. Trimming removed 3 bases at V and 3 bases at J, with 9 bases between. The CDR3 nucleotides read TGTGCCTGGAGCCAGGGAGACTACAATGAGCAGTTCTTC. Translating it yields CAWSQGDYNEQFF.

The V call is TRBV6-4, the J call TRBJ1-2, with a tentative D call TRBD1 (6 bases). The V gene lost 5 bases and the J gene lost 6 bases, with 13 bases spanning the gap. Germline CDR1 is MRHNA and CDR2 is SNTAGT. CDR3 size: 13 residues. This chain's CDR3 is CASSLQGGHGYTF. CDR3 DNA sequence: TGTGCCAGCAGTCTACAGGGCGGTCATGGCTACACCTTC.

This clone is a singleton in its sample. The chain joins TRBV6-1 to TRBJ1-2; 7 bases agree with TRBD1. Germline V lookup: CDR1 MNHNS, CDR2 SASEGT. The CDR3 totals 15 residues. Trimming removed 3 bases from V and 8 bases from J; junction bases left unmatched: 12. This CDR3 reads CASSEGLQGRLGYTF. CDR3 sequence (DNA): TGTGCCAGCAGTGAGGGTTTACAGGGGCGATTAGGCTACACCTTC.

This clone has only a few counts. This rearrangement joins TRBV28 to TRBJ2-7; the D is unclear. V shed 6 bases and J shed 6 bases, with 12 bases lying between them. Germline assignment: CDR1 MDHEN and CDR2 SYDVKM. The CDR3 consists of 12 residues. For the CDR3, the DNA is TGTGCCAGCAGCCCGACTTTGCTCGAGCAGTACTTC. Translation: CASSPTLLEQYF.

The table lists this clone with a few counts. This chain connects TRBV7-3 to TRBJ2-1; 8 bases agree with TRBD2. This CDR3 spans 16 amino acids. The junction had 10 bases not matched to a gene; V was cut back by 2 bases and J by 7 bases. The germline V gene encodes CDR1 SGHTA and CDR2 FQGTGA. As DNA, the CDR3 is TGTGCCAGCAGCTTAGGGGCGGGAGGCGGATGGAATGAGCAGTTCTTC. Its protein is CASSLGAGGGWNEQFF. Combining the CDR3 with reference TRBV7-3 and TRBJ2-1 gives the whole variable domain GAGVSQTPSNKVTEKGKYVELRCDPISGHTALYWYRQSLGQGPEFLIYFQGTGAADDSGLPNDRFFAVRPEGSVSTLKIQRTERGDSAVYLCASSLGAGGGWNEQFFGPGTRLTVL.

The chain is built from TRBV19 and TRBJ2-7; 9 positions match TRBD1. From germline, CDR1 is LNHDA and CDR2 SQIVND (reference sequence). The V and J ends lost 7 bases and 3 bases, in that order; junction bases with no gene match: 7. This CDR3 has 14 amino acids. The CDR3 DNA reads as TGTGCCAGTAATGCCGGGGACAGGGTCTACGAGCAGTACTTC. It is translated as CASNAGDRVYEQYF. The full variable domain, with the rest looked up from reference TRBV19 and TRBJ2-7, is DGGITQSPKYLFRKEGQNVTLSCEQNLNHDAMYWYRQDPGQGLRLIYYSQIVNDFQKGDIAEGYSVSREKKESFPLTVTSAQKNPTAFYLCASNAGDRVYEQYFGPGTRLTVT.

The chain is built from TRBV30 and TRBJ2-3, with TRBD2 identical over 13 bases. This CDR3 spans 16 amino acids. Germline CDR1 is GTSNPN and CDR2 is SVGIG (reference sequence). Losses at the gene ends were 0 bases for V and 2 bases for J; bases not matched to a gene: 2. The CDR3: CAWSVGLAGDTDTQYF. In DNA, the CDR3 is TGTGCCTGGAGTGTAGGACTAGCGGGAGACACAGATACGCAGTATTTT.

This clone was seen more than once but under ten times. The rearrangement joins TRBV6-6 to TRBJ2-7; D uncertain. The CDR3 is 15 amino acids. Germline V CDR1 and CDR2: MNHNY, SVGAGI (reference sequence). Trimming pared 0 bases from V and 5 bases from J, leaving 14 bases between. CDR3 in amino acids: CASSYSMVSWDEQYF. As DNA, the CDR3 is TGTGCCAGCAGTTACTCGATGGTGTCGTGGGACGAGCAGTACTTC.

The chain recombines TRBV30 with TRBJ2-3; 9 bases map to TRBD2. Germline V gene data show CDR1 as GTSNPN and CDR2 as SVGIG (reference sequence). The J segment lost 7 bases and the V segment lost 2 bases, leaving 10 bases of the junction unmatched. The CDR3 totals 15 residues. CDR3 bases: TGTGCCTGGAGTCGAGGTAGCGGGAGATTAAATACGCAGTATTTT. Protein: CAWSRGSGRLNTQYF.

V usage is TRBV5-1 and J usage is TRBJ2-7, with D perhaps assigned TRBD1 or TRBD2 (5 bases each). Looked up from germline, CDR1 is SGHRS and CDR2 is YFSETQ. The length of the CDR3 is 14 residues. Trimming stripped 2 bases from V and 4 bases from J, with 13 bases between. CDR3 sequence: CASSFERGRYEQYF. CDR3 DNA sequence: TGCGCCAGCAGCTTCGAGAGGGGACGGTACGAGCAGTACTTC.

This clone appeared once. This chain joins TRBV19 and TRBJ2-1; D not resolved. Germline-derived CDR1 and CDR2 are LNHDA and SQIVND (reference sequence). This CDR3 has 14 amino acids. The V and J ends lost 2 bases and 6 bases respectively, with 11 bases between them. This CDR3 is CASSISRTSNEQFF. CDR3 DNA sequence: TGTGCCAGTAGTATAAGTCGGACGAGCAATGAGCAGTTCTTC.